This T cell receptor beta chain was found in a study of radiotherapy plus CTLA-4 blockade in lung cancer. Turning to the study itself: Of the patients, roughly 20% showed objective responses and roughly 31% attained disease control.

Overall study results and limits: Subsequent to radiotherapy plus ipilimumab, tumor-derived TCR clones underwent expansion in blood. Early clone dynamics of blood T cells, plus interferon-beta, reportedly predicted response best.

Details on this clone: Its antigen is still unknown. One end of the junction is discordant with germline, which a read error may explain.

The method was immunoSEQ multiplex PCR; TCRdb's version includes in-frame clones alone and lacks a portion of them. The sample carries 45,000 to 60,000 clones, 82% recorded once. The CDR3 contains 15 residues. The germline CDR1 and CDR2 sequences are SSHAT and FNYEAQ (reference sequence). The source of this sequence is a human donor with non-small cell lung cancer who had stable disease on radiotherapy plus ipilimumab. The sample was peripheral blood, taken from a patient treated with radiotherapy plus ipilimumab. This chain uses TRBV7-7 with TRBJ2-5; 7 bases map to TRBD2. The CDR3 region has the DNA TGTGCTAGCAGCTTGGGGGGAGGGTTGCAAGAGACCCAGTACTTC. Translation: CASSLGGGLQETQYF.